This TCR beta chain was identified in a study of multiple sclerosis patients with progressive multifocal leukoencephalopathy. Study context: Controls were natalizumab-treated multiple sclerosis patients who did not develop PML, sampled longitudinally. The study, taken as a whole, reports: Clones expanded at PML were already present before and during natalizumab.

Regarding time point: before natalizumab initiation. T0 refers to blood drawn before natalizumab was first infused. Worth noting for this clone: Its antigen is unidentified.

Each PCR contained spiked synthetic TR CDR3 controls spanning every V-J pairing. The assay was immunoSEQ multiplex PCR, and TCRdb's table has in-frame clones only and misses some. The data hold roughly 28,000 clones, with approximately 90% observed a single time. The CDR3 extends over 16 amino acids. Per the germline V gene, CDR1 is SGDLS and CDR2 is YYNGEE. Trimming removed 0 bases at V and 0 bases at J, with 11 bases between. The sequence was collected from a human donor with multiple sclerosis. This rearrangement joins TRBV9 to TRBJ2-3; D is possibly TRBD1 or TRBD2 (5 bases each). Sequenced: PBMCs. CDR3 nucleotide sequence: TGTGCCAGCAGCGTAGGTTTTGGGGGAAGCACAGATACGCAGTATTTT. It translates to CASSVGFGGSTDTQYF.